One sample yielded the 5 T cell receptor beta chains listed below, sequenced in a study of T cells in Graves' hyperthyroidism and ophthalmopathy. The CDR3 regions of TCR beta were amplified from RNA transcripts. Carried out on the TCR CDR3, a first-round RT-PCR used the HTBI primer set. Using its own MiXCR run on the multiplex PCR reads, TCRdb lists one record per CDR3 protein. The sample shows 500,000 to 600,000 distinct CDR3 sequences, 46% of them seen only once. The source material was peripheral blood or thyroid tissue (not recorded which). The source is a woman between 18 and 29 years old with Graves' hyperthyroidism.

This clonotype came up many times. The rearrangement links TRBV5-1 to TRBJ2-5; D is perhaps TRBD2 (6 bases). From germline, CDR1 is SGHRS and CDR2 YFSETQ. The CDR3 loop spans 16 amino acids. Trimming removed 4 bases at V and 0 bases at J, with 16 bases between. Here the CDR3 DNA reads TGCGCCAGCAGCCCGGCTAGCGAATCGTACCAAGAGACCCAGTACTTC. Translating gives CASSPASESYQETQYF.

This sequence joins TRBV5-6 and TRBJ2-7; TRBD2 might be the D (5 bases). Germline V gene lookup returns CDR1 SGHDT and CDR2 YYEEEE. Trimming cost V 10 bases and J 3 bases, with 23 bases left between them. This CDR3 is 15 amino acids long. The CDR3 here is CARSPAEPLFYEQYF. The CDR3 region has the DNA TGTGCCCGCTCCCCAGCGGAGCCACTGTTCTACGAGCAGTACTTC.

This rearrangement joins TRBV6-2 or TRBV6-3 to TRBJ2-2; no reliable D call. V gave up 6 bases and J gave up 6 bases, with 5 bases separating them. Looked up from germline, CDR1 is MNHEY and CDR2 is SVGEGT. This CDR3 comprises 11 residues. The CDR3 sequence is CASREPGELFF. CDR3 nucleotides: TGTGCCAGCAGGGAACCCGGGGAGCTGTTTTTT.

The chain combines TRBV20-1 with TRBJ2-7; 8 nucleotides match TRBD1. The J call could be wrong; TRBJ2-1 is a better fit for the DNA end. This CDR3 is built from 14 residues. From germline, CDR1 is DFQATT and CDR2 SNEGSKA (reference sequence). The CDR3 nucleotides read TGCAGTGCTAGGAGGACAGGGATCACCTATGAGCAGTTCTTC. It yields the protein CSARRTGITYEQFF.

Many counts were recorded for this clonotype. The rearrangement uses TRBV7-9 and TRBJ2-2, with D perhaps matching TRBD2 (5 bases). Germline CDR1 and CDR2: SEHNR and FQNEAQ (reference sequence). V was clipped by 4 bases and J by 2 bases, with 17 bases between them. The CDR3 totals 17 residues. The CDR3 DNA reads as TGTGCCAGCAGCTACCCCCCCGACGGGAAAAACACCGGGGAGCTGTTTTTT. Translated, it gives CASSYPPDGKNTGELFF.